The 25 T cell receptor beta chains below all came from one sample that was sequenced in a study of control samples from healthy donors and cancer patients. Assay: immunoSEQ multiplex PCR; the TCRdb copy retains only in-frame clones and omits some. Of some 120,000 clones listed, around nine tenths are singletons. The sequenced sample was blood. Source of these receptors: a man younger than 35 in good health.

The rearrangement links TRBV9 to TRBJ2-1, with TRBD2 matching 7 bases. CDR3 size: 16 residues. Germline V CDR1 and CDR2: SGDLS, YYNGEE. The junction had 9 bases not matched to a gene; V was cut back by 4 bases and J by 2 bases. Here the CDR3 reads CASSTPSGTAYNEQFF. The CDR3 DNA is TGTGCCAGCAGCACCCCTAGCGGAACAGCCTACAATGAGCAGTTCTTC.

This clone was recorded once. The CDR3 region is CASTATGGPEVTLHF. CDR3 nucleotide sequence: TGTGCCAGCACTGCGACAGGGGGGCCCGAGGTAACCCTCCACTTT. The chain is built from TRBV2 and TRBJ1-6, with 9 bases identical to TRBD1. Germline CDR1 reads SNHLY; CDR2 reads FYNNEI. CDR3 length: 15 residues. The V segment lost 7 bases and the J segment 14 bases; nucleotides outside the gene matches: 15.

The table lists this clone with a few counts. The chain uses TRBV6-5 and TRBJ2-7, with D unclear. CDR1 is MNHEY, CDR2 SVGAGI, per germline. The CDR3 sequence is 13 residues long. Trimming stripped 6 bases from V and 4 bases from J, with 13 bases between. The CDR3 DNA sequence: TGTGCCAGCAGGAAGGGCTTTCGGTACGAGCAGTACTTC. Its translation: CASRKGFRYEQYF.

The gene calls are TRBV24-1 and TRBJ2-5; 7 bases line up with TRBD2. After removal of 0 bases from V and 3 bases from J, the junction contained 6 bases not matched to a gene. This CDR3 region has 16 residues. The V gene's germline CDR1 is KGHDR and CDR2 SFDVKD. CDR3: CATSDLFFGGKETQYF. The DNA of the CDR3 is TGTGCCACCAGTGATTTGTTTTTCGGGGGGAAAGAGACCCAGTACTTC.

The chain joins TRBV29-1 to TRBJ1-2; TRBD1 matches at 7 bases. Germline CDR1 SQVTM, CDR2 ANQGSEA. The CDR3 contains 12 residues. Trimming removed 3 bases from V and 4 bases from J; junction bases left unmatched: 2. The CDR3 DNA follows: TGCAGCGTTGAGGGACAGAGCTATGGCTACACCTTC. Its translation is CSVEGQSYGYTF.

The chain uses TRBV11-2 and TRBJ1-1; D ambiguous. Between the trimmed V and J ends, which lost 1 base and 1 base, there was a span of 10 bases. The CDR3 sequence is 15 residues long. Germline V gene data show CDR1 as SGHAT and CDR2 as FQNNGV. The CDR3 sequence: CASSLVASANTEAFF. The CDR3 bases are TGTGCCAGCAGCTTAGTGGCCAGCGCGAACACTGAAGCTTTCTTT.

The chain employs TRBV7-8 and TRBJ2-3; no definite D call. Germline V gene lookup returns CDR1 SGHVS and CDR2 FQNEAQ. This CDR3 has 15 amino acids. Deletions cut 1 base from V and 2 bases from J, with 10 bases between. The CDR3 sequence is CASSLGAPSTDTQYF. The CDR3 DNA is TGTGCCAGCAGCTTAGGGGCACCATCCACAGATACGCAGTATTTT.

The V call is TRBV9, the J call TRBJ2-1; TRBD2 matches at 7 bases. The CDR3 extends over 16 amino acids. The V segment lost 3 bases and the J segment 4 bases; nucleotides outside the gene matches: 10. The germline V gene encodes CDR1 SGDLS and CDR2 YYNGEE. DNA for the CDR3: TGTGCCAGCAGCGATCCCGGGACTACGCGATACAATGAGCAGTTCTTC. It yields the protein CASSDPGTTRYNEQFF. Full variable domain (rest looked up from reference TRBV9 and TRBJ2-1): DSGVTQTPKHLITATGQRVTLRCSPRSGDLSVYWYQQSLDQGLQFLIQYYNGEERAKGNILERFSAQQFPDLHSELNLSSLELGDSALYFCASSDPGTTRYNEQFFGPGTRLTVL.

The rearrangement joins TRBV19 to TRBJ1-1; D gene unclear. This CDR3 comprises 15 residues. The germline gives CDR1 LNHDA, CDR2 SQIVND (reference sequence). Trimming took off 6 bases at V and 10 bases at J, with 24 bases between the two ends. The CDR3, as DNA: TGTGCCAGTAGCACACCCTTTCTAGGCGGGGAGGCAGCTTTCTTT. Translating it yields CASSTPFLGGEAAFF.

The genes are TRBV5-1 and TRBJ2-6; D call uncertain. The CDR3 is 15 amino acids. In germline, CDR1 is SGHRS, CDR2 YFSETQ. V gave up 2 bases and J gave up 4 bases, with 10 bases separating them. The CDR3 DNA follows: TGCGCCAGCAGCTTAAGGGCTGCCGGGGCCAACGTCCTGACTTTC. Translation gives CASSLRAAGANVLTF.

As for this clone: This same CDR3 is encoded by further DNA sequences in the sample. CDR3 loop: CASSYGETQYF. Here the CDR3 DNA reads TGTGCCAGCAGTTACGGTGAGACCCAGTACTTC. This chain uses TRBV6-5 with TRBJ2-5, with D unclear. The V end lost 2 bases, the J end lost 5 bases, and 3 bases lay between the germline ends. CDR1 MNHEY and CDR2 SVGAGI come from the germline V gene. The CDR3 sequence is 11 residues long.

The CDR3: CAISDSGNSRGTQYF. The CDR3 DNA reads as TGTGCCATCAGTGATTCCGGGAATTCGCGTGGTACGCAGTATTTT. V usage is TRBV10-3 and J usage is TRBJ2-3; tentatively, D is TRBD2 (5 bases). With 3 bases removed from V and 8 bases from J, the gap between germline ends came to 18 bases. CDR1 is ENHRY, CDR2 SYGVKD, per germline. This CDR3 is built from 15 residues.

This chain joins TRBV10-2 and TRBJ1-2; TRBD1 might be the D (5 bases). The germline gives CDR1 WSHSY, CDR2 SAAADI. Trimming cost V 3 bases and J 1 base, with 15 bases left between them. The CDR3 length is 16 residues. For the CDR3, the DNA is TGCGCCAGCAGTGACCCCGGGACTGGGGGTAACTATGGCTACACCTTC. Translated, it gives CASSDPGTGGNYGYTF.

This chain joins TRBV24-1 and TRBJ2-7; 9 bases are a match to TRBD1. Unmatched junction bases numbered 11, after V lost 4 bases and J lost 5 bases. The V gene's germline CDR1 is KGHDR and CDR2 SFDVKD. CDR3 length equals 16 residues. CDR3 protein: CATSEGGQGRLDEQYF. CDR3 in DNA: TGTGCCACCAGTGAGGGGGGACAGGGCCGGTTGGACGAGCAGTACTTC.

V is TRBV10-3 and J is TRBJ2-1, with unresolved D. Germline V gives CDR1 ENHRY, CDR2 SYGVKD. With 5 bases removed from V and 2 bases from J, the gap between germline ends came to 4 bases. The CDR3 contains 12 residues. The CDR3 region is CAISTTYNEQFF. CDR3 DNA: TGTGCCATCAGTACAACCTACAATGAGCAGTTCTTC.

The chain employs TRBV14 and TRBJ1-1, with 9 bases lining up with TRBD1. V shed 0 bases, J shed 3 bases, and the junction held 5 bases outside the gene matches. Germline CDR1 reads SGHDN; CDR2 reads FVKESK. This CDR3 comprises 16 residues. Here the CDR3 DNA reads TGTGCCAGCAGCCAAGATTGGGACAGGGTTGACACTGAAGCTTTCTTT. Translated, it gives CASSQDWDRVDTEAFF.

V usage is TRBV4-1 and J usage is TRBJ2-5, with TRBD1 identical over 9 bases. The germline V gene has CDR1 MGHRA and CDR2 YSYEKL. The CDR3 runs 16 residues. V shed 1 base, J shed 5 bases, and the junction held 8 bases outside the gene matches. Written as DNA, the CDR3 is TGCGCCAGCAGCCAAGTATGGACAGGGGAAAGGGAGACCCAGTACTTC. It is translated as CASSQVWTGERETQYF.

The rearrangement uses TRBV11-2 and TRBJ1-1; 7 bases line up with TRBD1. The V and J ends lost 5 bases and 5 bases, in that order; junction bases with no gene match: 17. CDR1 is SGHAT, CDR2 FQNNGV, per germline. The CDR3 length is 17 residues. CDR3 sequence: CASSLYTPTGKGTEAFF. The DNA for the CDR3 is TGTGCCAGCAGCCTATATACTCCGACAGGGAAGGGGACTGAAGCTTTCTTT.

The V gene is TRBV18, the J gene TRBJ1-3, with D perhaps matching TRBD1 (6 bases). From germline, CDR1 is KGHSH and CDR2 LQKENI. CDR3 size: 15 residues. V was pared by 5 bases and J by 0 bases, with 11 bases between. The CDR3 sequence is CASSSDRTSGNTIYF. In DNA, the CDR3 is TGTGCCAGCTCATCGGACAGAACCTCTGGAAACACCATATATTTT.

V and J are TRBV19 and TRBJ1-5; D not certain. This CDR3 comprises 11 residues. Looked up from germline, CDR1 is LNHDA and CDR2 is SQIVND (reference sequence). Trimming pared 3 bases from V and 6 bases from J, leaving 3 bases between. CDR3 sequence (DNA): TGTGCCAGTAGTATCGGTCAGCCCCAGCATTTT. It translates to CASSIGQPQHF.

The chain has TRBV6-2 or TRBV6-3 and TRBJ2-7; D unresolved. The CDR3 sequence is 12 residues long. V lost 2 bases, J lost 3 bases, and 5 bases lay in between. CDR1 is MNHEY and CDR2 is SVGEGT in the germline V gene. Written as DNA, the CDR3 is TGTGCCAGCAGTTACAGGGACTACGAGCAGTACGTC. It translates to CASSYRDYEQYV.

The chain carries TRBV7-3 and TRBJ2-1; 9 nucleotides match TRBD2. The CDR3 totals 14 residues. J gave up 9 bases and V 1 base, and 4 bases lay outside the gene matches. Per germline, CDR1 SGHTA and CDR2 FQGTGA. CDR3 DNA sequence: TGTGCCAGCAGCTTAAGCGGGAGGGGCGGTGAGCAGTTCTTC. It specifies CASSLSGRGGEQFF.

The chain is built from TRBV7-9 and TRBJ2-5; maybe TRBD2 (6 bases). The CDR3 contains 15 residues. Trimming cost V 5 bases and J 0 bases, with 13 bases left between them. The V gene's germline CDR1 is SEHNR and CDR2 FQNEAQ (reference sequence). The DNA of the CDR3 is TGTGCCAGCAGCGGTTTTCGGGACTACCAAGAGACCCAGTACTTC. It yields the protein CASSGFRDYQETQYF.

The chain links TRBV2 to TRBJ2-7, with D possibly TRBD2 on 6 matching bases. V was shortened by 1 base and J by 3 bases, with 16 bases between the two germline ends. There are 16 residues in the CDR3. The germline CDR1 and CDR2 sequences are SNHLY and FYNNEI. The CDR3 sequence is CASSEGTSPGDYEQYV. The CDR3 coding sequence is TGTGCCAGCAGTGAAGGTACTAGCCCGGGTGACTACGAGCAGTACGTC.

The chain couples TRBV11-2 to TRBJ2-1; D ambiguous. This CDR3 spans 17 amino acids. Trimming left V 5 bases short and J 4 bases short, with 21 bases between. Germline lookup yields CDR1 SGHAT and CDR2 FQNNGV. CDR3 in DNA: TGTGCCAGCAGCCCGTCGCTAGATCCAATCCATTACAATGAGCAGTTCTTC. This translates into CASSPSLDPIHYNEQFF.